Shown below are 21 T cell receptor beta chains from a single sample sequenced in a study of T cells in Graves' hyperthyroidism and ophthalmopathy. RNA transcripts served as the template for amplifying TCR beta CDR3 regions. RT-PCR in the first round (using the HTBI primer set) targeted the TCR CDR3. TCRdb reprocessed the multiplex PCR reads via MiXCR and lists one record per CDR3 protein. The sample lists fewer than 400,000 distinct CDR3 sequences, around a sixth occurring once. Sequenced material: blood. Every receptor here comes from a young man with Graves' hyperthyroidism.

This clonotype was detected many times. This chain joins TRBV11-2 and TRBJ2-5, with D perhaps matching TRBD1 (6 bases). From germline, CDR1 is SGHAT and CDR2 FQNNGV. This CDR3 is 14 amino acids long. Trimming left V 5 bases short and J 5 bases short, with 15 bases between. In DNA, the CDR3 is TGTGCCAGCAGCCCAACAGGGTCAGTGGAGACCCAGTACTTC. Encoded protein: CASSPTGSVETQYF.

The chain joins TRBV20-1 to TRBJ2-6; 7 nucleotides line up with TRBD1. Looked up from germline, CDR1 is DFQATT and CDR2 is SNEGSKA (reference sequence). With V trimmed by 3 bases and J by 0 bases, 5 bases remained unmatched. The CDR3 length is 16 residues. The CDR3 DNA follows: TGCAGTGCTAGCAGACAGGGAGACTCTGGGGCCAACGTCCTGACTTTC. Encoded protein: CSASRQGDSGANVLTF.

In its sample, this clonotype was seen many times. The chain carries TRBV20-1 and TRBJ2-3, with unresolved D. The CDR3 is 13 amino acids. V was cut by 0 bases and J by 2 bases, with 6 bases left in between. The V gene's germline CDR1 is DFQATT and CDR2 SNEGSKA (reference sequence). The CDR3 DNA reads TGCAGTGCTAGAGACTCGAACACAGATACGCAGTATTTT. Its translation: CSARDSNTDTQYF.

In its sample, this clonotype was seen many times. The chain employs TRBV12-3 or TRBV12-4 and TRBJ2-7, with D hard to call. With 3 bases removed from V and 3 bases from J, the gap between germline ends came to 12 bases. This CDR3 has 14 residues. CDR3 region: CASSFPPENYEQYF. CDR3 in DNA: TGTGCCAGCAGTTTCCCCCCGGAGAACTACGAGCAGTACTTC.

Many counts were recorded for this clonotype. This chain uses TRBV11-2 with TRBJ2-7, with TRBD1 matching over 10 bases. The CDR3 has 15 amino acids. CDR1 is SGHAT, CDR2 FQNNGV, per germline. Unmatched junction bases numbered 8, after V lost 8 bases and J lost 1 base. The DNA for the CDR3 is TGTGCCAGCGAAAGGTTGGGACAGGGGTCCTACGAGCAGTACTTC. Translated: CASERLGQGSYEQYF.

This clonotype has ten or more counts. V is TRBV28 and J is TRBJ2-7; D might be TRBD1 or TRBD2, each matching 5 bases. In germline, CDR1 is MDHEN, CDR2 SYDVKM. This CDR3 is built from 14 residues. V gave up 5 bases and J gave up 0 bases, with 11 bases separating them. This CDR3 reads CASSGDLSSYEQYF. The CDR3 DNA is TGTGCCAGCAGTGGGGACCTAAGCTCCTACGAGCAGTACTTC.

The chain combines TRBV2 with TRBJ2-5, with 8 positions matching TRBD1. In germline, CDR1 is SNHLY, CDR2 FYNNEI. This CDR3 is built from 17 residues. V trimming: 3 bases; J trimming: 4 bases; junction bases outside the gene matches: 13. Here the CDR3 DNA reads TGTGCCAGCAGTGATTCGGCAGGGGGCTATTTAGGAGAGACCCAGTACTTC. It is translated as CASSDSAGGYLGETQYF.

This clonotype was seen once. Here the CDR3 reads CSALSRNTGELFF. In DNA, the CDR3 is TGCAGTGCCCTGTCGAGGAACACCGGGGAGCTGTTTTTT. V gene TRBV20-1 combines with J gene TRBJ2-2; D is ambiguous. Trimming shortened V by 6 bases and J by 1 base, and 9 bases separated the two germline ends. Germline lookup yields CDR1 DFQATT and CDR2 SNEGSKA (reference sequence). There are 13 residues in the CDR3.

As concerns this clonotype: This clone may be a read error of a much larger clone one base away. Likely a read error: the CDR3 ends without its conserved phenylalanine or tryptophan. The CDR3 nucleotides are TGCGCCAGCAGCCAAGTTCCGGACACTGAAGCTTTCTCT. This sequence encodes CASSQVPDTEAFS. The chain joins TRBV28 to TRBJ1-1; D is unclear. The CDR3 is made up of 13 amino acids. The germline V gene encodes CDR1 MDHEN and CDR2 SYDVKM.

This clonotype was recorded a few times. The J gene is TRBJ2-7, the V gene TRBV27; D is possibly TRBD2 (7 bases). The CDR3 runs 16 residues. V dropped 5 bases and J dropped 2 bases, with 19 bases sitting between them. Germline values: CDR1 MNHEY, CDR2 SMNVEV (reference sequence). The CDR3 reads CASSLLGGGGTYEQYF. CDR3 nucleotides: TGTGCCAGCAGTCTCCTGGGAGGGGGAGGGACCTACGAGCAGTACTTC.

This clonotype occurred many times. This chain uses TRBV11-2 with TRBJ2-1, with a tentative D call TRBD2 (5 bases). This CDR3 has 14 residues. CDR1 and CDR2 from the germline V gene are SGHAT and FQNNGV. Trimming removed 1 base at V and 10 bases at J, with 14 bases between. CDR3 nucleotide sequence: TGTGCCAGCAGCTTAGGGACTGTTGAGCGGGAGCAGTTCTTC. Its translation is CASSLGTVEREQFF.

A few counts support this clonotype. CDR3 in DNA: TGTGCCATCAGTGAGAGGGGGTTATGGGGGGTCCTCTACGAGCAGTACTTC. Its translation: CAISERGLWGVLYEQYF. The chain uses TRBV10-3 and TRBJ2-7; D might be TRBD1 or TRBD2, each matching 6 bases. CDR3 length: 17 residues. Trimming pared 2 bases from V and 3 bases from J, leaving 20 bases between. CDR1 is ENHRY and CDR2 is SYGVKD in the germline V gene.

The rearrangement links TRBV6-1 to TRBJ2-2; the D gene is possibly TRBD1 (5 bases). The CDR3 consists of 14 residues. CDR1 is MNHNS and CDR2 is SASEGT in the germline V gene. Trimming left V 10 bases short and J 6 bases short, with 18 bases between. CDR3 protein: CATDIPQVSGELFF. The CDR3 nucleotides are TGTGCCACCGATATACCACAGGTGTCCGGGGAGCTGTTTTTT.

This clonotype was recorded a few times. The chain is built from TRBV20-1 and TRBJ2-1, with D possibly being TRBD2 (6 bases). V lost 8 bases, J lost 5 bases, and 16 bases lay in between. There are 13 residues in the CDR3. Per the germline V gene, CDR1 is DFQATT and CDR2 is SNEGSKA (reference sequence). Here the CDR3 reads CSTRDGLHNEQFF. For the CDR3, the DNA is TGCAGTACCCGCGACGGACTACACAATGAGCAGTTCTTC.

This clonotype appeared many times. The chain is built from TRBV10-3 and TRBJ2-3, with 8 nucleotides matching TRBD2. Germline V gives CDR1 ENHRY, CDR2 SYGVKD. The CDR3 has 15 residues. Germline trimming cut 1 base from V and 5 bases from J; bases unmatched to any gene: 5. CDR3 sequence: CAISELSGSGDTQYF. The DNA for the CDR3 is TGTGCCATCAGTGAGTTAAGCGGGAGTGGAGATACGCAGTATTTT.

The V gene is TRBV7-2, the J gene TRBJ1-2; a weak D match, TRBD1 (6 bases). Germline CDR1 SGHTA, CDR2 FQGNSA. V lost 5 bases and J 8 bases, leaving 18 bases between the germline ends. The CDR3 contains 14 residues. This CDR3 is CASSPRGGAGGYTF. Written as DNA, the CDR3 is TGTGCCAGCAGCCCCCGGGGGGGGGCGGGCGGCTACACCTTC.

V and J are TRBV7-9 and TRBJ2-1; TRBD1 or TRBD2 may be the D gene (5 bases each). The CDR3 loop spans 14 amino acids. Between the trimmed V and J ends, which lost 2 bases and 10 bases, there was a span of 15 bases. Germline V CDR1 and CDR2: SEHNR, FQNEAQ (reference sequence). CDR3 DNA sequence: TGTGCCAGCAGCTTAATTGGGACCTCGGGGGAGCAGTTCTTC. Protein product: CASSLIGTSGEQFF.

At least ten counts were recorded for this clonotype. The gene calls are TRBV20-1 and TRBJ2-3; TRBD1 is a possible D gene (7 bases). Trimming stripped 2 bases from V and 0 bases from J, with 12 bases between. The CDR3 has 15 residues. CDR1 and CDR2 from the germline V gene are DFQATT and SNEGSKA (reference sequence). CDR3 amino acids: CSARQGGGSTDTQYF. Written as DNA, the CDR3 is TGCAGTGCTAGACAGGGGGGAGGCAGCACAGATACGCAGTATTTT.

Only a few counts were recorded for this clonotype. This chain uses TRBV20-1 with TRBJ1-5; maybe TRBD1 (5 bases). The germline V gene has CDR1 DFQATT and CDR2 SNEGSKA (reference sequence). This CDR3 spans 12 amino acids. Trimming removed 6 bases at V and 4 bases at J, with 10 bases between. This CDR3 reads CSAKPGNQPQHF. Written as DNA, the CDR3 is TGCAGTGCCAAGCCAGGGAATCAGCCCCAGCATTTT.

The chain joins TRBV6-2 or TRBV6-3 to TRBJ1-1; perhaps TRBD1 as D (6 bases). The CDR3 runs 14 residues. Trimming removed 6 bases from V and 1 base from J, with 12 bases in between. Germline V lookup: CDR1 MNHEY, CDR2 SVGEGT. For the CDR3, the DNA is TGTGCCAGCAGACGACAGGATCCGAACACTGAAGCTTTCTTT. Translated: CASRRQDPNTEAFF.

This clonotype was detected only a few times. The V call is TRBV30, the J call TRBJ2-1; 9 bases are shared with TRBD1. J gave up 5 bases and V 4 bases, and 6 bases lay outside the gene matches. CDR1 and CDR2 (germline): GTSNPN, SVGIG (reference sequence). The CDR3 length is 14 residues. The CDR3 spells CAWKRTGVDNEQFF. The DNA for the CDR3 is TGTGCCTGGAAACGGACAGGGGTGGACAATGAGCAGTTCTTC. Combining the CDR3 with reference TRBV30 and TRBJ2-1 gives the whole variable domain SQTIHQWPATLVQPVGSPLSLECTVEGTSNPNLYWYRQAAGRGLQLLFYSVGIGQISSEVPQNLSASRPQDRQFILSSKKLLLSDSGFYLCAWKRTGVDNEQFFGPGTRLTVL.